Listed here are 22 T cell receptor beta chains from one sample, sequenced in a study of blood T cell repertoires in COVID-19. This table comes from immunoSEQ multiplex PCR, and its TCRdb copy is limited to in-frame clones, with some not included. The sample holds over 45,000 clones, more than 85% seen once. The sequenced sample was peripheral blood. The receptors were gathered from a man aged 50-59 years with acute or convalescent COVID-19.

The chain joins TRBV5-6 to TRBJ2-7; 9 bases agree with TRBD2. CDR3 length: 14 amino acids. CDR1 and CDR2 (germline): SGHDT, YYEEEE. J lost 3 bases, V lost 4 bases, and 5 bases had no gene match. Here the CDR3 reads CASSGGAGGYEQYF. CDR3 DNA: TGTGCCAGCAGCGGGGGAGCGGGGGGCTACGAGCAGTACTTC.

The V gene is TRBV9, the J gene TRBJ2-5; 7 positions match TRBD1. The CDR3 is 14 amino acids. With V trimmed by 2 bases and J by 2 bases, 3 bases remained unmatched. Germline V gene data show CDR1 as SGDLS and CDR2 as YYNGEE. The CDR3: CASSVGTVQETQYF. The CDR3 bases are TGTGCCAGCAGCGTCGGGACAGTACAAGAGACCCAGTACTTC.

CDR3 sequence reads: CASSLVGGGDTEAFF. For the CDR3, the DNA is TGCGCCAGCAGCTTGGTGGGAGGGGGTGACACTGAAGCTTTCTTT. The chain joins TRBV5-1 to TRBJ1-1; tentative D call: TRBD1 (6 bases). Germline CDR1 and CDR2: SGHRS and YFSETQ. The CDR3 length is 15 residues. V was cut by 0 bases and J by 3 bases, with 12 bases left in between.

The chain uses TRBV5-1 and TRBJ1-1, with TRBD1 matching over 12 bases. CDR1 is SGHRS, CDR2 YFSETQ, per germline. V gave up 0 bases and J gave up 4 bases; unmatched junction bases: 7. CDR3 length: 17 residues. The CDR3 DNA follows: TGCGCCAGCAGCTTGGCCTGGGGACAGGGGGCAATCACTGAAGCTTTCTTT. This gives the protein CASSLAWGQGAITEAFF. Drawing the rest from reference TRBV5-1 and TRBJ1-1, the complete variable domain is KAGVTQTPRYLIKTRGQQVTLSCSPISGHRSVSWYQQTPGQGLQFLFEYFSETQRNKGNFPGRFSGRQFSNSRSEMNVSTLELGDSALYLCASSLAWGQGAITEAFFGQGTRLTVV.

V and J are TRBV29-1 and TRBJ2-7; 7 bases line up with TRBD1. Looked up from germline, CDR1 is SQVTM and CDR2 is ANQGSEA. The CDR3 is 15 residues long. J was trimmed by 4 bases and V by 6 bases; bases with no gene match: 15. CDR3 loop: CSVVSRDRREYEQYF. The CDR3 bases are TGCAGCGTGGTAAGCCGGGACAGAAGGGAATACGAGCAGTACTTC.

The chain recombines TRBV7-2 with TRBJ2-2; TRBD2 is a possible D gene (5 bases). CDR1 and CDR2 from the germline V gene are SGHTA and FQGNSA. V lost 5 bases, J lost 1 base, and 5 bases lay in between. CDR3 length equals 13 residues. The CDR3 loop reads CASSGRNTGELFF. The CDR3 region has the DNA TGTGCCAGCAGCGGGAGGAACACCGGGGAGCTGTTTTTT.

This clone came up once. The J gene is TRBJ1-2, the V gene TRBV5-6; 11 bases line up with TRBD1. The CDR3 contains 15 residues. Germline V gives CDR1 SGHDT, CDR2 YYEEEE. The V gene end was trimmed by 5 bases and the J gene end by 4 bases; junction bases not matched to a gene: 7. CDR3 residues: CASSTGQGAFYGYTF. Written as DNA, the CDR3 is TGTGCCAGCAGTACCGGACAGGGGGCTTTCTATGGCTACACCTTC. Supplemented by reference TRBV5-6 and TRBJ1-2, the full variable domain reads DAGVTQSPTHLIKTRGQQVTLRCSPKSGHDTVSWYQQALGQGPQFIFQYYEEEERQRGNFPDRFSGHQFPNYSSELNVNALLLGDSALYLCASSTGQGAFYGYTFGSGTRLTVV.

The rearrangement joins TRBV6-5 to TRBJ2-1; the match to TRBD2 covers 7 bases. Germline V gene data show CDR1 as MNHEY and CDR2 as SVGAGI. The CDR3 contains 11 residues. Losses at the gene ends were 8 bases for V and 7 bases for J; bases not matched to a gene: 2. In nucleotides, the CDR3 is TGTGCCAGCTCGCGGGGGAATGAGCAGTTCTTC. Translating gives CASSRGNEQFF.

This chain links TRBV3-1 (or the pseudogene TRBV3-2) with TRBJ1-2, with D tentatively TRBD1 (6 bases). The V gene lost 3 bases and the J gene lost 4 bases, with 12 bases spanning the gap. The CDR3 is 14 amino acids. Germline V gene sequence: CDR1 LGHDT, CDR2 YNNKEL (reference sequence). The CDR3 bases are TGTGCCAGCAGCCACTCTTCAGGGGTCTATGGCTACACCTTC. Translated, it gives CASSHSSGVYGYTF.

This clone was seen a single time. This chain joins TRBV9 and TRBJ1-2; D ambiguous. Trimming took 4 bases from V and 1 from J, leaving 17 bases between them. The CDR3 covers 16 residues. Per the germline V gene, CDR1 is SGDLS and CDR2 is YYNGEE. CDR3 bases: TGTGCCAGCAGCCTTTCTGGGCGAGAATTTAACTATGGCTACACCTTC. This translates into CASSLSGREFNYGYTF.

The chain recombines TRBV10-3 with TRBJ2-1; 7 nucleotides match TRBD1. Germline V gene data show CDR1 as ENHRY and CDR2 as SYGVKD. This CDR3 contains 17 residues. Trimming took 5 bases from V and 1 from J; bases not matched to a gene: 11. The CDR3 sequence is CAISNRQTGVSYNEQFF. As DNA, the CDR3 is TGTGCCATCAGTAACCGGCAAACAGGGGTTTCCTACAATGAGCAGTTCTTC.

This rearrangement joins TRBV6-6 to TRBJ1-3, with 7 positions matching TRBD1. The CDR3 sequence is 16 residues long. Germline V gene data show CDR1 as MNHNY and CDR2 as SVGAGI (reference sequence). J was trimmed by 0 bases and V by 6 bases; bases with no gene match: 8. This CDR3 reads CASSKGDSYSGNTIYF. The DNA for the CDR3 is TGTGCCAGCAGCAAGGGGGACAGCTACTCTGGAAACACCATATATTTT.

The chain carries TRBV7-2 and TRBJ2-5, with 7 bases lining up with TRBD2. The CDR3 spans 16 residues. The J segment lost 2 bases and the V segment lost 1 base, leaving 7 bases of the junction unmatched. Germline V gene lookup returns CDR1 SGHTA and CDR2 FQGNSA. The CDR3 DNA follows: TGTGCCAGCAGCTTAGTGGCAGCGGGACCTCAAGAGACCCAGTACTTC. Its protein product is CASSLVAAGPQETQYF. The complete variable domain, with remaining parts taken from reference TRBV7-2 and TRBJ2-5, reads GAGVSQSPSNKVTEKGKDVELRCDPISGHTALYWYRQSLGQGLEFLIYFQGNSAPDKSGLPSDRFSAERTGGSVSTLTIQRTQQEDSAVYLCASSLVAAGPQETQYFGPGTRLLVL.

This chain uses TRBV6-1 with TRBJ1-5; tentatively, D is TRBD1 (5 bases). Germline CDR1 reads MNHNS; CDR2 reads SASEGT. CDR3 length: 14 amino acids. V lost 2 bases, J lost 7 bases, and 12 bases lay in between. The CDR3 DNA follows: TGTGCCAGCAGTGAAAGGAGGGGTAGCCAGCCCCAGCATTTT. Translating it yields CASSERRGSQPQHF.

This rearrangement joins TRBV5-1 to TRBJ2-1, with 13 bases fitting TRBD2. The ends lost 4 bases at V and 10 bases at J; junction bases unmatched: 2. Germline values: CDR1 SGHRS, CDR2 YFSETQ. The CDR3 spans 13 residues. The chain's CDR3 is CASSVGLAGEQFF. CDR3 nucleotides: TGCGCCAGCAGCGTGGGACTAGCGGGAGAGCAGTTCTTC.

The V and J genes are TRBV11-2 and TRBJ2-1; 15 bases map to TRBD2. The J segment lost 9 bases and the V segment lost 1 base, leaving 1 base of the junction unmatched. In germline, CDR1 is SGHAT, CDR2 FQNNGV. This CDR3 spans 15 amino acids. CDR3: CASSLGGLAGGEQFF. Written as DNA, the CDR3 is TGTGCCAGCAGCTTAGGGGGACTAGCGGGAGGTGAGCAGTTCTTC.

This chain joins TRBV10-3 and TRBJ2-3; TRBD1 matches at 9 bases. The germline CDR1 and CDR2 sequences are ENHRY and SYGVKD. V shed 4 bases and J 1 base; nucleotides not matched to a gene: 3. CDR3 size: 15 residues. CDR3 nucleotides: TGTGCCATCAGTGTAAGGACAGGGGGCACAGATACGCAGTATTTT. Protein sequence: CAISVRTGGTDTQYF.

The genes are TRBV29-1 and TRBJ2-5; 7 bases match TRBD1. This CDR3 is built from 13 residues. Trimming at V came to 7 bases and at J to 5 bases, leaving 10 bases not matched to a gene. Germline assignment: CDR1 SQVTM and CDR2 ANQGSEA. The CDR3 is CSDTTGTGETQYF. The CDR3 DNA reads TGCAGCGATACGACAGGGACCGGGGAGACCCAGTACTTC.

The chain couples TRBV5-6 to TRBJ1-2, with TRBD1 identical over 12 bases. V shed 0 bases, J shed 4 bases, and the junction held 4 bases outside the gene matches. The CDR3 runs 16 residues. Germline CDR1 and CDR2: SGHDT and YYEEEE. The CDR3 region has the DNA TGTGCCAGCAGCTTGGCGGGACAGGGGGCTGGCTATGGCTACACCTTC. Protein product: CASSLAGQGAGYGYTF.

The V gene is TRBV5-1, the J gene TRBJ2-1; 7 bases align to TRBD2. The CDR3 sequence is 14 residues long. Germline V gene data show CDR1 as SGHRS and CDR2 as YFSETQ. After removal of 4 bases from V and 10 bases from J, the junction contained 11 bases not matched to a gene. The CDR3 nucleotides are TGCGCCAGCAGCCAAATACCGAGCGGGGAAGAGCAGTTCTTC. Translation: CASSQIPSGEEQFF.

Only one count was recorded for this clone. The rearrangement links TRBV27 to TRBJ1-2; 7 bases are shared with TRBD1. CDR1 is MNHEY, CDR2 SMNVEV, per germline (reference sequence). The CDR3 spans 16 residues. V lost 7 bases, J lost 6 bases, and 17 bases stayed unmatched. The CDR3 sequence is CASTTVGDRVVHGYTF. DNA of the CDR3: TGTGCCAGCACCACGGTGGGCGACAGGGTGGTACATGGCTACACCTTC.

The chain combines TRBV28 with TRBJ1-2; the D gene is possibly TRBD1 (6 bases). The germline V and J ends were trimmed by 1 base and 5 bases, with 23 bases remaining between them. The CDR3 has 18 amino acids. The V gene's germline CDR1 is MDHEN and CDR2 SYDVKM. The CDR3 DNA reads as TGTGCCAGCAGTTTATCGCGGGGGGCGTTTGTGGGTCAATATGGCTACACCTTC. This encodes CASSLSRGAFVGQYGYTF.